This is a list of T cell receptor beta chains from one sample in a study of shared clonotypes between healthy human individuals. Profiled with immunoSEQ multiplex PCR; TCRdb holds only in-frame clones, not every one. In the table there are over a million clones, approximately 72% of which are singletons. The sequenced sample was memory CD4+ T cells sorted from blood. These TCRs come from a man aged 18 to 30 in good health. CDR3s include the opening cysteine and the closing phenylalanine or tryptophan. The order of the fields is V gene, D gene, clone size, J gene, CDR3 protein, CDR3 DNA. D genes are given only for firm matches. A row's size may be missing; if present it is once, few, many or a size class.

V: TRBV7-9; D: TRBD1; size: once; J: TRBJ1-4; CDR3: CASSRGQGEKLFF; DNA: TGTGCCAGCAGCAGGGGACAGGGGGAAAAACTGTTTTTT
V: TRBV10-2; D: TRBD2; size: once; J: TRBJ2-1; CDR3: CASRDNPGGGGPYNEQFF; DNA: TGCGCCAGCAGAGACAACCCAGGAGGCGGGGGACCCTACAATGAGCAGTTCTTC
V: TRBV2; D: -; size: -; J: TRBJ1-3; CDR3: CASSGDTLSGNTIYF; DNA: TGTGCCAGCAGTGGAGATACACTCTCTGGAAACACCATATATTTT
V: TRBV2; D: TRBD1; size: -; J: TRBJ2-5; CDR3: CASSDLIGGGETQYF; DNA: TGTGCCAGCAGTGACTTGATAGGGGGCGGGGAGACCCAGTACTTC
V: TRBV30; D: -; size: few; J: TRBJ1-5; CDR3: CAWSEQGSQPQHF; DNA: TGTGCCTGGAGTGAGCAGGGGAGTCAGCCCCAGCATTTT
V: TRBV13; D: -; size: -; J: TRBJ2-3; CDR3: CASSWGAERGYF; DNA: TGTGCCAGCAGCTGGGGAGCGGAGAGGGGGTATTTT
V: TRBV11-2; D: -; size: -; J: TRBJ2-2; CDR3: CASSLNVGGTGELFF; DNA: TGTGCCAGCAGCTTAAATGTCGGAGGGACCGGGGAGCTGTTTTTT
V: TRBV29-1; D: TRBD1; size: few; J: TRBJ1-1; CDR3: CSTPSDRANTEAFF; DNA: TGCAGCACCCCTTCTGACAGGGCTAACACTGAAGCTTTCTTT
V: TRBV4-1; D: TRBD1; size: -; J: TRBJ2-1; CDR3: CASSQLTGGGYNEQFF; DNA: TGCGCCAGCAGCCAGCTGACAGGGGGCGGATACAATGAGCAGTTCTTC
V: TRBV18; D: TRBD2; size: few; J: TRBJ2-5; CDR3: CASSSEAGRQTQYF; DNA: TGTGCCAGCTCATCTGAAGCGGGACGGCAGACCCAGTACTTC
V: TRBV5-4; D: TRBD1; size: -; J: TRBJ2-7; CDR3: CASSWDRGPSYEQYF; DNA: TGTGCCAGCAGCTGGGACAGGGGGCCCTCCTACGAGCAGTACTTC
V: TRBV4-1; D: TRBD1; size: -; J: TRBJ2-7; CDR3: CASTPSTTGGASEQYF; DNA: TGCGCCAGCACCCCCTCAACCACAGGGGGCGCCTCCGAGCAGTACTTC
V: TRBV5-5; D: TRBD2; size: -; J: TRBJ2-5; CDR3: CASRDGGRGKETQYF; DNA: TGTGCCAGCAGAGACGGCGGGAGGGGTAAAGAGACCCAGTACTTC
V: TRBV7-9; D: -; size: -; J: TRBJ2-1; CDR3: CASSSGRYESGGSYNEQFF; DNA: TGTGCCAGCAGCTCGGGGAGGTATGAGAGCGGAGGCTCCTACAATGAGCAGTTCTTC
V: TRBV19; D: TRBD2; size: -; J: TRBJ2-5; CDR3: CASSTRTSGRPQETQYF; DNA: TGTGCCAGTAGTACAAGGACTAGCGGGAGACCTCAAGAGACCCAGTACTTC
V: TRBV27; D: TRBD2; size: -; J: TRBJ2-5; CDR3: CASHRTSGGAGETQYF; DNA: TGTGCCAGCCACCGGACTAGCGGGGGGGCCGGGGAGACCCAGTACTTC
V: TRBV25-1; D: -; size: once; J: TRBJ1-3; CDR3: CASRSSGNTIYF; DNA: TGTGCCAGCAGGAGCTCTGGAAACACCATATATTTT
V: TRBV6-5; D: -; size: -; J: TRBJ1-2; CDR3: CASSQGQFPHGYTF; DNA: TGTGCCAGCAGTCAGGGGCAATTCCCCCATGGCTACACCTTC
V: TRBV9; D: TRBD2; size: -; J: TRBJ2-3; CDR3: CASSVQLAVSTDTQYF; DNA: TGTGCCAGCAGCGTTCAACTAGCGGTAAGCACAGATACGCAGTATTTT
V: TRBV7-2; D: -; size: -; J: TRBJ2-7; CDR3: CASSPWAGTGEQYF; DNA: TGTGCCAGCAGCCCGTGGGCCGGGACGGGGGAGCAGTACTTC
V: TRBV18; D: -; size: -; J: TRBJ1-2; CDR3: CASSPDRHNEGYTF; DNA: TGTGCCAGCTCACCAGACAGGCACAATGAAGGCTACACCTTC
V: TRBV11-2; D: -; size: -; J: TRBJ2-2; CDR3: CASSSFRAGNTGELFF; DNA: TGTGCCAGCAGCTCGTTCAGGGCGGGGAACACCGGGGAGCTGTTTTTT